These 13 T cell receptor beta chains share one sample of origin, sequenced in a study of tumor and adjacent non-tumor tissue in lung cancer. A modified ARM-PCR protocol with three rounds of nested PCR amplified TCRbeta. Via MiXCR, TCRdb re-called the multiplex PCR reads, giving one row per CDR3 protein. The table lists about 60,000 distinct CDR3 sequences, around 61% of them singletons, with about 31% in the top ten. This sample's RNA came from whole unsorted tissue. This non-tumor lung sample came from over 3 cm beyond the tumor edge. The sample taken for sequencing was distant non-tumor lung tissue. These receptors came from a man between 65 and 85 years old with non-small cell lung cancer.

Worth noting for this clonotype: The junction shows a germline mismatch at one end, possibly a read error. The rearrangement uses TRBV5-5 and TRBJ1-1; D may be TRBD1 (6 bases). The CDR3 extends over 14 amino acids. Germline values: CDR1 SGHKS, CDR2 YYEKEE (reference sequence). The CDR3 coding sequence is TGTGCCAGTAGCTTGAAGCAGGGGAGTACTGGAACTTTCTTT. It encodes CASSLKQGSTGTFF.

With respect to this clonotype: One end of the junction varies from germline; a read error may be responsible. This chain links TRBV11-2 with TRBJ1-1, with D unresolved. Per germline, CDR1 SGHAT and CDR2 FQNNGV. CDR3 length equals 14 residues. CDR3 amino acids: CASRLSLVNTGAFF. The DNA for the CDR3 is TGTGCCAGCAGACTATCACTAGTGAACACTGGAGCTTTCTTT.

This chain connects TRBV11-2 to TRBJ2-5, with TRBD2 matching over 7 bases. The CDR3 length is 17 residues. Germline loops: CDR1 SGHAT, CDR2 FQNNGV. V lost 1 base and J lost 7; bases outside the gene matches: 15. The CDR3 DNA is TGTGCCAGCAGCTTAGGTCCCTTGGGGGGGGTTCGAGGGACCCAGTACTTC. Translation: CASSLGPLGGVRGTQYF.

This clonotype has a handful of counts. The chain links TRBV29-1 to TRBJ1-1; 8 nucleotides agree with TRBD1. Germline CDR1 is SQVTM and CDR2 is ANQGSEA. The junction had 17 bases not matched to a gene; V was cut back by 7 bases and J by 10 bases. There are 14 residues in the CDR3. As DNA, the CDR3 is TGCAGCGGGGGAGGGCAGGGGGCCGGGACCGGAGCTTTCTTT. Encoded protein: CSGGGQGAGTGAFF.

Notes on this clonotype: Sequence at one end of the junction differs from germline and may be a read error. The genes are TRBV6-6 and TRBJ2-5; no clear D gene. This CDR3 has 14 amino acids. The germline V gene encodes CDR1 MNHNY and CDR2 SVGAGI (reference sequence). The CDR3: CASSYQPSREVRYF. CDR3 nucleotide sequence: TGTGCCAGTAGTTACCAGCCTAGTAGAGAGGTCCGGTACTTC.

As concerns this clonotype: The CDR3 does not close with the conserved phenylalanine or tryptophan, likely indicating a read error. The genes are TRBV14 and TRBJ1-6; D is ambiguous. Germline CDR1 SGHDN, CDR2 FVKESK. The CDR3 has 15 residues. V lost 4 bases to trimming and J lost 4 bases, with 11 bases between them. The CDR3 DNA follows: TGTGCCAGCAGCCGCATCCCGGGATATAATTCACCCCTCCACATT. It translates to CASSRIPGYNSPLHI.

The genes are TRBV30 and TRBJ2-1; 9 nucleotides match TRBD2. V trimming: 5 bases; J trimming: 9 bases; junction bases outside the gene matches: 8. The germline V gene encodes CDR1 GTSNPN and CDR2 SVGIG (reference sequence). The CDR3 length is 13 residues. The CDR3 protein is CAWGSGGHTEQFF. Written as DNA, the CDR3 is TGTGCCTGGGGTAGCGGGGGTCACACTGAGCAGTTCTTC.

Worth noting for this clonotype: This could be a read error, since a much larger clone is one nucleotide away. The chain is built from TRBV20-1 and TRBJ1-1; 10 bases are a match to TRBD1. Germline assignment: CDR1 DFQATT and CDR2 SNEGSKA (reference sequence). CDR3 size: 13 residues. Trimming took 5 bases from V and 4 from J; bases not matched to a gene: 4. CDR3 loop: CSAPDRGVTEAFF. CDR3 in DNA: TGCAGTGCTCCGGACAGGGGGGTCACTGAAGCTTTCTTT.

The V gene is TRBV30, the J gene TRBJ1-6; a weak D match, TRBD1 (5 bases). This CDR3 comprises 18 residues. CDR1 and CDR2 from the germline V gene are GTSNPN and SVGIG (reference sequence). CDR3 protein: CVSVEGRGSGGSDSPLHF. In DNA, the CDR3 is TGTGTCTCCGTGGAGGGGCGAGGGAGTGGAGGCTCGGATTCACCCCTCCACTTT.

A word on this clonotype: Since no conserved phenylalanine or tryptophan closes the CDR3, a read error is the likely cause. V is TRBV7-2 and J is TRBJ2-7; 7 bases line up with TRBD2. CDR3 length: 13 residues. Germline assignment: CDR1 SGHTA and CDR2 FQGNSA. V shed 0 bases and J 4 bases; nucleotides not matched to a gene: 0. The CDR3 loop reads CASSLAGGYEQYL. The CDR3 DNA sequence: TGTGCCAGCAGCTTAGCGGGGGGGTACGAGCAGTACTTA.

The chain carries TRBV11-2 and TRBJ2-3; 7 bases are shared with TRBD1. The CDR3 is 15 amino acids. Looked up from germline, CDR1 is SGHAT and CDR2 is FQNNGV. The CDR3: CTGSLDRAPSGTQYF. The CDR3 nucleotides are TGTACCGGCAGCTTAGACAGGGCCCCATCAGGTACACAGTATTTT.

The count of this clonotype is one. As the CDR3 is not closed by the conserved phenylalanine or tryptophan, this likely results from a read error. The V gene is TRBV12-3 or TRBV12-4, the J gene TRBJ1-4; a possible D gene is TRBD1 (5 bases). This CDR3 contains 16 residues. V was cut by 4 bases and J by 8 bases, with 20 bases left in between. The DNA for the CDR3 is TGTGCCAGCAGTTGGGAAACCGGGACGGGGAGAGAAAAACTGTTTTTA. The encoded protein is CASSWETGTGREKLFL.

This chain connects TRBV7-9 to TRBJ2-7; TRBD2 is a possible D gene (6 bases). This CDR3 is 13 amino acids long. V was pared by 5 bases and J by 6 bases, with 14 bases between. Germline V gene data show CDR1 as SEHNR and CDR2 as FQNEAQ (reference sequence). The DNA for the CDR3 is TGTGCCAGCAGCCGACCGGGGGTCGCCGAGCAGTACTTC. Translating gives CASSRPGVAEQYF.